The rows below give T cell receptor beta chains drawn from one sample of a study of T cells in Graves' hyperthyroidism and ophthalmopathy. TCRdb recomputed calls from the multiplex PCR reads with MiXCR, one row per CDR3 protein. Here the sample spans fewer than 800,000 distinct CDR3 sequences, about 16% being singletons. Sequencing used blood. The receptors shown here come from a man aged 18-30 years with Graves' hyperthyroidism. Both conserved end residues are part of each CDR3. D genes are given only for firm matches. Some rows mark clone size as missing; the rest say once, few, many or name a class of expanded clone.

V: TRBV27; size: few; J: TRBJ2-7; D: TRBD1; DNA: TGTGCCAGCGGGGACAGGGGGCGGCAGTACTTC; CDR3: CASGDRGRQYF
V: TRBV3-1; size: many; J: TRBJ1-1; D: .; DNA: TGTGCCAGCAGCCATTGGAGGGCTCGCACTGAAGCTTTCTTT; CDR3: CASSHWRARTEAFF
V: TRBV7-2; size: .; J: TRBJ2-2; D: .; DNA: TGTGCCAGCAGCCAACTTGGAGCCCAGAAAAACACCGGGGAGCTGTTTTTT; CDR3: CASSQLGAQKNTGELFF
V: TRBV28; size: many; J: TRBJ1-1; D: .; DNA: TGTGCCAGCAGTTTAAGAGTCGGGAACACTGAAGCTTTCTTT; CDR3: CASSLRVGNTEAFF
V: TRBV6-2/TRBV6-3; size: .; J: TRBJ2-3; D: .; DNA: TGTGCCAGCAGTAGGGTCGGCAGGCCCAGCACAGATACGCAGTATTTT; CDR3: CASSRVGRPSTDTQYF
V: TRBV25-1; size: few; J: TRBJ2-7; D: .; DNA: TGTGCCAGCAGTGATGGCAACCCCTACGAGCAGTACTTC; CDR3: CASSDGNPYEQYF
V: TRBV20-1; size: many; J: TRBJ1-2; D: .; DNA: TGCAGTGCTCCAGAGGACTTCGGGGAGGGCTATGGCTACACCTTC; CDR3: CSAPEDFGEGYGYTF
V: TRBV20-1; size: many; J: TRBJ2-5; D: .; DNA: TGCAGTGCTAGAGACCCCCAGGGCCGGGGAGAGACCCAGTACTTC; CDR3: CSARDPQGRGETQYF
V: TRBV4-1; size: .; J: TRBJ1-4; D: .; DNA: TGCGCCAGCAGCCAAGTTAGGGTTGGCGAAAAACTGTTTTTT; CDR3: CASSQVRVGEKLFF
V: TRBV11-2; size: many; J: TRBJ2-7; D: .; DNA: TGTGCCAGCTCATCGCAGCGGCTAGCCTACGAGCAGTACTTC; CDR3: CASSSQRLAYEQYF
V: TRBV10-1; size: many; J: TRBJ2-1; D: .; DNA: TGCGCCAGCAGTGATTCGGGACTGGCCTACAATGAGCAGTTCTTC; CDR3: CASSDSGLAYNEQFF
V: TRBV11-2; size: many; J: TRBJ2-7; D: TRBD2; DNA: TGTGCCAGCAGCACCTCCCCCGGGACTAGCGGGTACGAGCAGTACTTC; CDR3: CASSTSPGTSGYEQYF
V: TRBV7-9; size: many; J: TRBJ2-7; D: .; DNA: TGTGCCAGCAGCTCGACTGCCTACGAGCAGTACTTC; CDR3: CASSSTAYEQYF
V: TRBV2; size: .; J: TRBJ2-7; D: .; DNA: TGTGCCAGCAGGACGGACAGCGTCTACGGGCAGTACTTC; CDR3: CASRTDSVYGQYF
V: TRBV30; size: many; J: TRBJ1-2; D: TRBD1; DNA: TGTGCCTGGAGTACGGGACAGGGGGCTAATGGCTACACCTTC; CDR3: CAWSTGQGANGYTF
V: TRBV28; size: .; J: TRBJ1-1; D: .; DNA: TGTGCCAGCAGTCAGGCAGGGAGGGGGAACACTGAAGCTTTCTTT; CDR3: CASSQAGRGNTEAFF
V: TRBV4-2; size: .; J: TRBJ2-7; D: .; DNA: TGTGCCAGCAGGGAGGGGACGGAAGGCTCCGAGCAGTACTTC; CDR3: CASREGTEGSEQYF
V: TRBV28; size: many; J: TRBJ2-4; D: TRBD1; DNA: TGTGCCAGCAGCCTCGGGACAGGCAATGTAATAGCCAAAAACATTCAGTACTTC; CDR3: CASSLGTGNVIAKNIQYF
V: TRBV11-2; size: many; J: TRBJ2-1; D: TRBD2; DNA: TGTGCCAGCAGCCTACTAGCGGGAGGGGAGCAGTTCTTC; CDR3: CASSLLAGGEQFF
V: TRBV7-9; size: few; J: TRBJ1-4; D: TRBD1; DNA: TGTGCCAGCAGCCGCCGGGACAGTCCTAATGAAAAACTGTTTTTT; CDR3: CASSRRDSPNEKLFF
V: TRBV18; size: few; J: TRBJ2-5; D: TRBD1; DNA: TGTGCCAGCTCACCAGACCAAGGGGGCGAGACCCAGTACTTC; CDR3: CASSPDQGGETQYF
V: TRBV7-9; size: .; J: TRBJ2-2; D: .; DNA: TGTGCCAGCAGCTTAGTGTGGCTTCCGAACACCGGGGAGCTGTTTTTT; CDR3: CASSLVWLPNTGELFF
V: TRBV7-2; size: many; J: TRBJ1-1; D: .; DNA: TGTGCCAGCAGCCCGGGACCGATAGAAGCTTTCTTT; CDR3: CASSPGPIEAFF
V: TRBV3-1; size: .; J: TRBJ1-2; D: TRBD1; DNA: TGTGCCAGCAGCCCCTGGGACAGGGGACCCTATGGCTACACCTTC; CDR3: CASSPWDRGPYGYTF
V: TRBV9; size: .; J: TRBJ1-2; D: TRBD1; DNA: TGTGCCAGCAGCGAGCTACAGGGGGCGTCTGGCTACACCTTC; CDR3: CASSELQGASGYTF
V: TRBV18; size: many; J: TRBJ1-1; D: TRBD1; DNA: TGTGCCAGCTCGCCCCAGGGACAGACGAACACTGAAGCTTTCTTT; CDR3: CASSPQGQTNTEAFF
V: TRBV7-9; size: many; J: TRBJ2-1; D: .; DNA: TGTGCCAGCAGCTTAGATACTAATAATGAGCAGTTCTTC; CDR3: CASSLDTNNEQFF
V: TRBV11-2; size: many; J: TRBJ2-7; D: .; DNA: TGTGCCAGCAGCCCTTGGCGCACCGACTACGAGCAGTACTTC; CDR3: CASSPWRTDYEQYF
V: TRBV20-1; size: .; J: TRBJ1-5; D: .; DNA: TGCAGTGCTAGACTTGGAAATCAGCTCCAGCATTTT; CDR3: CSARLGNQLQHF
V: TRBV7-9; size: few; J: TRBJ2-2; D: TRBD1; DNA: TGTGCCAGCATCGGACAGGGGGGACCCGGGGAGCTGTTTTTT; CDR3: CASIGQGGPGELFF
V: TRBV29-1; size: many; J: TRBJ2-3; D: .; DNA: TGCAGCGTTGACAGGGAGACAGATACGCAGTATTTT; CDR3: CSVDRETDTQYF
V: TRBV20-1; size: .; J: TRBJ2-3; D: TRBD1; DNA: TGCAGTGCTAGCCCCGGGACAGGGGGCACAGATACGCAGTATTTT; CDR3: CSASPGTGGTDTQYF